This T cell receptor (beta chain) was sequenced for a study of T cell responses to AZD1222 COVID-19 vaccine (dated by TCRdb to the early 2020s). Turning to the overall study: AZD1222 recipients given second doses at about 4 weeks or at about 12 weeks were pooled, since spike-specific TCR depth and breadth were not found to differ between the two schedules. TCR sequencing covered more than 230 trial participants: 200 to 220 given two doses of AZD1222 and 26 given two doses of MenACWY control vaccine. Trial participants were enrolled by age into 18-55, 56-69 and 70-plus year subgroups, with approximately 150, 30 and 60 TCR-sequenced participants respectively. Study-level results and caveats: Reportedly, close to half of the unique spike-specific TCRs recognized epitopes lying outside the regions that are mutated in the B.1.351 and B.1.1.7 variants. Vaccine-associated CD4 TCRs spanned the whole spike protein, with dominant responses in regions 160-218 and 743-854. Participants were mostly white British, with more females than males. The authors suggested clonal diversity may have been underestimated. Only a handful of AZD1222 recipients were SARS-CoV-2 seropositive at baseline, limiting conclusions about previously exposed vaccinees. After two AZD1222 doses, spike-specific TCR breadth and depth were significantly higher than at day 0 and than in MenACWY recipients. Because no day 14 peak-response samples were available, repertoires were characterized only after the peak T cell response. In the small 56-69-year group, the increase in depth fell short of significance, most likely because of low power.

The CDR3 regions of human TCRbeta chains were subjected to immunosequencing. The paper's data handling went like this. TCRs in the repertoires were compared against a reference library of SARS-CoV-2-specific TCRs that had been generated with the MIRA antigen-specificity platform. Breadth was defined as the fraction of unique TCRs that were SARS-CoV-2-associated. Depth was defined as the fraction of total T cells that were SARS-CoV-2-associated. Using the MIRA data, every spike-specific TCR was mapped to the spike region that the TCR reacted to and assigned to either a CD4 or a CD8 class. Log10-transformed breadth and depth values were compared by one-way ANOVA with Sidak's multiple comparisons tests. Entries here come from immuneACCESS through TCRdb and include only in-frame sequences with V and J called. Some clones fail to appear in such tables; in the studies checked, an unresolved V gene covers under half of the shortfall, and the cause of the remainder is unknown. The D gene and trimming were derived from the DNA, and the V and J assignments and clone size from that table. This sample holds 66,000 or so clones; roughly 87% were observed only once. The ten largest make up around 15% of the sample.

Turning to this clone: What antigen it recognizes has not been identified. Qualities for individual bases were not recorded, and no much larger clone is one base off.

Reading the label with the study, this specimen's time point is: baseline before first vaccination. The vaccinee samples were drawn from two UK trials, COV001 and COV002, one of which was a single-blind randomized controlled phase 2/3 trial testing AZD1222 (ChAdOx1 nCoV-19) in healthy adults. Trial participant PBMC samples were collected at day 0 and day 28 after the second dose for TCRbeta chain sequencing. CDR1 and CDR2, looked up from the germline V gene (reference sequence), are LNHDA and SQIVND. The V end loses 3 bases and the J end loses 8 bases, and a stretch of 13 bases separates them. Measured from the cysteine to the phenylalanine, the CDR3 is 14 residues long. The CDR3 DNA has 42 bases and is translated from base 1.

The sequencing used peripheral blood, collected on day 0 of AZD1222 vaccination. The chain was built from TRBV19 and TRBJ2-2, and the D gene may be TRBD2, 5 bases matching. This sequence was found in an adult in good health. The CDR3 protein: CASSIGREPGELFF. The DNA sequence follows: TGTGCCAGTAGTATCGGACGGGAACCGGGGGAGCTGTTTTTT. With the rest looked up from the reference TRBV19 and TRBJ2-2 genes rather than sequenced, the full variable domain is DGGITQSPKYLFRKEGQNVTLSCEQNLNHDAMYWYRQDPGQGLRLIYYSQIVNDFQKGDIAEGYSVSREKKESFPLTVTSAQKNPTAFYLCASSIGREPGELFFGEGSRLTVL.